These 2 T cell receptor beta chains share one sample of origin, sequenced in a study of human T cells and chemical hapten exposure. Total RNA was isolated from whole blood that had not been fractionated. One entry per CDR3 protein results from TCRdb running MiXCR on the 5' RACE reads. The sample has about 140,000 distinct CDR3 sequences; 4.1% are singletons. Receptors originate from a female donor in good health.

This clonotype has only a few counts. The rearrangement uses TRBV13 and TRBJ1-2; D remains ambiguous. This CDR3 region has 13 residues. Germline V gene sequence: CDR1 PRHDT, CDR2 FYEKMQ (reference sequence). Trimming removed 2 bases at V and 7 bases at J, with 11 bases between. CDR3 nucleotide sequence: TGTGCCAGCAGCTTATTGGGTGATGGTGGCTACACCTTC. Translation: CASSLLGDGGYTF.

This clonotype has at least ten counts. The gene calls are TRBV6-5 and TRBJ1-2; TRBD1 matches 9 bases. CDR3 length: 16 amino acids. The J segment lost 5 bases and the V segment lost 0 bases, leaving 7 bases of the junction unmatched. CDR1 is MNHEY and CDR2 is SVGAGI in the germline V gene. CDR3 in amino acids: CASSYSIYRGLYGYTF. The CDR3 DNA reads TGTGCCAGCAGTTACTCGATTTACAGGGGGCTGTATGGCTACACCTTC.